A single sample is the source of the 27 T cell receptor beta chains below, sequenced in a study of siplizumab effects on memory and regulatory T cells. Data came from immunoSEQ multiplex PCR; TCRdb stores just in-frame clones and leaves some out. The repertoire consists of fewer than 130,000 clones, with roughly 92% occurring once and the leading ten covering 1.3%. The sample was CD4+ T cells sorted from blood. Receptors were obtained from a human donor in good health.

This clone has just one count. The chain employs TRBV6-5 and TRBJ2-4; 8 bases fit TRBD2. Germline CDR1 MNHEY, CDR2 SVGAGI. The junction had 4 bases not matched to a gene; V was cut back by 4 bases and J by 5 bases. CDR3 size: 14 residues. The CDR3 reads CASSLISGENIQYF. In nucleotides, the CDR3 is TGTGCCAGCAGTTTGATTAGCGGGGAAAACATTCAGTACTTC.

This clone was seen a single time. This chain connects TRBV7-9 to TRBJ2-1, with no clear D. Germline assignment: CDR1 SEHNR and CDR2 FQNEAQ (reference sequence). V gave up 5 bases and J gave up 4 bases, with 18 bases separating them. This CDR3 has 16 amino acids. The CDR3 DNA follows: TGTGCCAGCAGCCATAAGGGAATTCCCAAGTACAATGAGCAGTTCTTC. It translates to CASSHKGIPKYNEQFF.

The chain employs TRBV19 and TRBJ2-7; 11 nucleotides line up with TRBD1. Unmatched junction bases numbered 3, after V lost 6 bases and J lost 2 bases. This CDR3 region has 14 residues. Germline CDR1 is LNHDA and CDR2 is SQIVND (reference sequence). In DNA form, the CDR3 reads TGTGCCAGTAGCCCGGGACAGGGGGCCTACGAGCAGTACTTC. Translation gives CASSPGQGAYEQYF.

The chain combines TRBV9 with TRBJ2-1, with 15 bases identical to TRBD2. Per the germline V gene, CDR1 is SGDLS and CDR2 is YYNGEE. Trimming removed 4 bases from V and 3 bases from J; junction bases left unmatched: 8. This CDR3 has 18 residues. The CDR3 nucleotides read TGTGCCAGCAGCAAACCGGGACTAGCGGGAGGAAGCTACAATGAGCAGTTCTTC. It translates to CASSKPGLAGGSYNEQFF.

The chain employs TRBV5-4 and TRBJ1-2; no clear D. The CDR3 has 14 residues. The V gene's germline CDR1 is SGHNT and CDR2 YYREEE (reference sequence). With 0 bases removed from V and 2 bases from J, the gap between germline ends came to 8 bases. CDR3 amino acids: CASSLVRENYGYTF. As DNA, the CDR3 is TGTGCCAGCAGCTTGGTCCGGGAAAACTATGGCTACACCTTC.

CDR3 sequence (DNA): TGTGCCATCAGTGAAAGACAGGGGGCGGGCAATGAGCAGTTCTTC. Translating gives CAISERQGAGNEQFF. V usage is TRBV10-3 and J usage is TRBJ2-1; 10 bases match TRBD1. This CDR3 contains 15 residues. V lost 3 bases to trimming and J lost 6 bases; unmatched junction nucleotides: 5. CDR1 and CDR2 (germline): ENHRY, SYGVKD.

The CDR3 bases are TGTGCCAGCAGCTTAGGGTCGGCCTACAATGAGCAGTTCTTC. Amino acids: CASSLGSAYNEQFF. J is TRBJ2-1 and V is TRBV7-2; no reliable D call. V dropped 1 base and J dropped 2 bases, with 6 bases sitting between them. The CDR3 is 14 residues long. Germline V gene data show CDR1 as SGHTA and CDR2 as FQGNSA.

The V call is TRBV5-1, the J call TRBJ2-7; D call uncertain. Germline values: CDR1 SGHRS, CDR2 YFSETQ. The length of the CDR3 is 14 residues. Trimming shortened V by 0 bases and J by 0 bases, and 7 bases separated the two germline ends. DNA for the CDR3: TGCGCCAGCAGCTTGGTTGATAGCTCCTACGAGCAGTACTTC. It codes for CASSLVDSSYEQYF.

The rearrangement links TRBV6-5 to TRBJ2-1; D is ambiguous. Germline CDR1 is MNHEY and CDR2 is SVGAGI. The CDR3 spans 13 residues. Between the trimmed V and J ends, which lost 0 bases and 9 bases, there was a span of 9 bases. Here the CDR3 DNA reads TGTGCCAGCAGTTACTCGTCTAACGGTGAGCAGTTCTTC. It specifies CASSYSSNGEQFF.

This clone came up a few times. The V gene is TRBV14, the J gene TRBJ2-7; a possible D gene is TRBD1 (6 bases). V lost 4 bases to trimming and J lost 4 bases, with 17 bases between them. This CDR3 has 15 residues. Per germline, CDR1 SGHDN and CDR2 FVKESK. The CDR3 reads CASSPLQGASYEQYF. DNA of the CDR3: TGTGCCAGCAGCCCCCTACAGGGTGCATCGTACGAGCAGTACTTC.

V is TRBV6-5 and J is TRBJ1-5, with D unresolved. Trimming pared 0 bases from V and 4 bases from J, leaving 7 bases between. This CDR3 comprises 14 residues. Per the germline V gene, CDR1 is MNHEY and CDR2 is SVGAGI. DNA of the CDR3: TGTGCCAGCAGTTACTCGTGGGAGAATCAGCCCCAGCATTTT. This encodes CASSYSWENQPQHF.

The chain recombines TRBV6-5 with TRBJ2-7; D unresolved. The CDR3 totals 13 residues. Germline loops: CDR1 MNHEY, CDR2 SVGAGI. With 7 bases removed from V and 2 bases from J, the gap between germline ends came to 12 bases. The CDR3 DNA follows: TGTGCCAGCATTTCTGGTGAAACCTACGAGCAGTACTTC. This codes for CASISGETYEQYF.

V is TRBV19 and J is TRBJ2-5; 7 bases agree with TRBD2. This CDR3 is built from 16 residues. The V segment lost 3 bases and the J segment 3 bases; nucleotides outside the gene matches: 10. Germline values: CDR1 LNHDA, CDR2 SQIVND (reference sequence). CDR3 bases: TGTGCCAGTAGTATTGGTCCAGGCCTAGCGGAAGAGACCCAGTACTTC. Protein sequence: CASSIGPGLAEETQYF.

The chain uses TRBV6-5 and TRBJ1-2; no firm D call. There are 11 residues in the CDR3. Trimming removed 11 bases at V and 3 bases at J, with 10 bases between. CDR1 is MNHEY, CDR2 SVGAGI, per germline. The CDR3 DNA sequence: TGTGCCCCGGGGTATTACTATGGCTACACCTTC. Translation: CAPGYYYGYTF.

The rearrangement links TRBV11-2 to TRBJ2-2, with TRBD2 matching over 8 bases. The CDR3 contains 17 residues. Germline assignment: CDR1 SGHAT and CDR2 FQNNGV. The junction had 7 bases not matched to a gene; V was cut back by 0 bases and J by 4 bases. CDR3 loop: CASSLEGLAGLTGELFF. The CDR3 DNA is TGTGCCAGCAGCTTAGAGGGCCTAGCGGGCCTCACCGGGGAGCTGTTTTTT.

The rearrangement links TRBV11-3 to TRBJ2-2; D ambiguous. CDR1 and CDR2 (germline): SGHNT, YENEEA. The V gene lost 3 bases and the J gene lost 8 bases, with 10 bases spanning the gap. This CDR3 spans 13 amino acids. CDR3 loop: CASSFRGIGELFF. CDR3 nucleotides: TGTGCCAGCAGCTTCCGAGGCATTGGGGAGCTGTTTTTT.

The rearrangement joins TRBV18 to TRBJ2-7; D assignment may be TRBD1 or TRBD2 (6 bases each). The V gene's germline CDR1 is KGHSH and CDR2 LQKENI. This CDR3 spans 13 amino acids. Trimming took off 6 bases at V and 3 bases at J, with 12 bases between the two ends. The CDR3 sequence is CASSRDIDYEQYF. In DNA, the CDR3 is TGTGCCAGCTCGCGGGACATAGACTACGAGCAGTACTTC. Based on the CDR3 plus reference TRBV18 and TRBJ2-7, the full variable domain is NAGVMQNPRHLVRRRGQEARLRCSPMKGHSHVYWYRQLPEEGLKFMVYLQKENIIDESGMPKERFSAEFPKEGPSILRIQQVVRGDSAAYFCASSRDIDYEQYFGPGTRLTVT.

The chain couples TRBV19 to TRBJ2-4, with D perhaps matching TRBD1 or TRBD2 (6 bases each). The V end was cut by 3 bases, the J end by 2 bases, with 17 bases between. Looked up from germline, CDR1 is LNHDA and CDR2 is SQIVND (reference sequence). The CDR3 loop spans 17 amino acids. CDR3 residues: CASSIESGARSKNIQYF. The CDR3 DNA reads as TGTGCCAGTAGTATTGAGTCGGGGGCTAGGTCCAAAAACATTCAGTACTTC.

The chain links TRBV5-6 to TRBJ2-3, with 8 bases identical to TRBD1. Germline lookup yields CDR1 SGHDT and CDR2 YYEEEE. The CDR3 extends over 15 amino acids. The V segment lost 4 bases and the J segment 3 bases; nucleotides outside the gene matches: 7. CDR3 protein: CASSTPGQVTDTQYF. CDR3 coding DNA: TGTGCCAGCAGCACTCCGGGACAGGTGACAGATACGCAGTATTTT. Based on the CDR3 plus reference TRBV5-6 and TRBJ2-3, the full variable domain is DAGVTQSPTHLIKTRGQQVTLRCSPKSGHDTVSWYQQALGQGPQFIFQYYEEEERQRGNFPDRFSGHQFPNYSSELNVNALLLGDSALYLCASSTPGQVTDTQYFGPGTRLTVL.

In DNA, the CDR3 is TGTGCCAGCAGCAACGGACTAGTCGTAAATGAGCAGTTCTTC. As protein: CASSNGLVVNEQFF. This chain links TRBV11-2 with TRBJ2-1, with 7 bases fitting TRBD2. V trimming: 5 bases; J trimming: 7 bases; junction bases outside the gene matches: 8. The germline CDR1 and CDR2 sequences are SGHAT and FQNNGV. This CDR3 spans 14 amino acids.

V gene TRBV2 combines with J gene TRBJ2-5, with D tentatively TRBD1 or TRBD2 (5 bases each). V lost 5 bases, J lost 5 bases, and 21 bases lay in between. The CDR3 runs to 16 residues. Germline assignment: CDR1 SNHLY and CDR2 FYNNEI. CDR3 DNA: TGTGCCAGCAGTACCGCCTTCCAATCCTGGGGGGAGACCCAGTACTTC. It specifies CASSTAFQSWGETQYF.

This clone was detected once. The chain joins TRBV10-3 to TRBJ2-5, with 13 bases lining up with TRBD2. Per germline, CDR1 ENHRY and CDR2 SYGVKD. The ends lost 4 bases at V and 5 bases at J; junction bases unmatched: 4. This CDR3 comprises 15 residues. CDR3 in DNA: TGTGCCATCAGTGTCGGACTAGCGGGGGTTGAGACCCAGTACTTC. Translation gives CAISVGLAGVETQYF.

The CDR3 region has the DNA TGTGCCAGCAGCTTGGGGCTCCGGGGCGGAGCACCCCTCCACTTT. Its protein is CASSLGLRGGAPLHF. The chain combines TRBV5-4 with TRBJ1-6; D may be TRBD1 (5 bases). Germline V lookup: CDR1 SGHNT, CDR2 YYREEE (reference sequence). Trimming removed 0 bases at V and 11 bases at J, with 15 bases between. The CDR3 has 15 residues.

The CDR3 protein is CAWRTTGPEKLFF. DNA for the CDR3: TGTGCCTGGAGGACAACTGGGCCCGAAAAACTGTTTTTT. The V and J genes are TRBV30 and TRBJ1-4, with unresolved D. CDR1 is GTSNPN, CDR2 SVGIG, per germline (reference sequence). This CDR3 is 13 amino acids long. V shed 3 bases and J shed 8 bases, with 13 bases lying between them.

The chain has TRBV5-6 and TRBJ2-1, with TRBD2 identical over 10 bases. V shed 3 bases and J 0 bases; nucleotides not matched to a gene: 12. Germline V gene data show CDR1 as SGHDT and CDR2 as YYEEEE. The CDR3 is 19 residues long. The CDR3: CASSSGLAGAFLSYNEQFF. For the CDR3, the DNA is TGTGCCAGCAGCTCGGGGCTAGCGGGGGCTTTCCTCTCCTACAATGAGCAGTTCTTC.

The chain combines TRBV5-4 with TRBJ1-1; D unresolved. The germline V gene encodes CDR1 SGHNT and CDR2 YYREEE (reference sequence). Trimming cost V 5 bases and J 1 base, with 6 bases left between them. The CDR3 is made up of 12 amino acids. Here the CDR3 reads CASRNRNTEAFF. CDR3 DNA: TGTGCCAGCAGGAACCGGAACACTGAAGCTTTCTTT. Full variable domain (outside the CDR3, taken from reference TRBV5-4 and TRBJ1-1): ETGVTQSPTHLIKTRGQQVTLRCSSQSGHNTVSWYQQALGQGPQFIFQYYREEENGRGNFPPRFSGLQFPNYSSELNVNALELDDSALYLCASRNRNTEAFFGQGTRLTVV.

The rearrangement uses TRBV18 and TRBJ2-7, with 14 bases identical to TRBD2. V lost 4 bases, J lost 1 base, and 9 bases stayed unmatched. Germline lookup yields CDR1 KGHSH and CDR2 LQKENI. This CDR3 comprises 18 residues. CDR3 DNA sequence: TGTGCCAGCTCACAGACCGGGACTAGCGGGAGTGCGTCCTACGAGCAGTACTTC. Protein sequence: CASSQTGTSGSASYEQYF.